Listed below are T cell receptor beta chains from one sample, sequenced in a study of T-cell memory formation after mild COVID-19. TCRdb itself ran the 5' RACE reads through MiXCR, one entry per CDR3 protein. Of roughly 100,000 distinct CDR3 sequences listed, around 12% are singletons. Source material: PBMCs or a T cell subset sorted from them (not recorded which). The origin of the receptors is an adult woman who had mild COVID-19 (a few samples of this study predate the infection). Cell type and time point are not known. Each CDR3 is given without its conserved first and last residue.

J gene | V gene | CDR3 protein
TRBJ2-1 | TRBV24-1 | ATSGEDRDRSYNEQF
TRBJ2-5 | TRBV15 | ATSSLLAGLETQY
TRBJ2-1 | TRBV7-9 | ASSREGGRAFYEQF
TRBJ2-3 | TRBV12-3/TRBV12-4 | ASSPPAGEGTDTQY
TRBJ1-2 | TRBV9 | ASSVETGGAYGYT
TRBJ1-5 | TRBV10-3 | AISETAVGPWPQH
TRBJ1-1 | TRBV3-1 | ASSQDREGPFNTEAF
TRBJ2-5 | TRBV12-3/TRBV12-4 | ASTRDPQISETQY
TRBJ2-3 | TRBV2 | ASSDPAGGRPDTQY
TRBJ1-1 | TRBV4-3 | ASSQDGGDTEAF
TRBJ2-7 | TRBV2 | ASIEGDTYEQY